This T cell receptor (beta chain) was sequenced in a study of T-cell memory formation after mild COVID-19 (dated by TCRdb to about 2021). Turning to the overall study: TCR sequence clusters from the two donors were found to be largely donor specific. In a couple of donors, T-cell clones that expanded and contracted after mild COVID-19 were followed by sequencing TCRalpha and TCRbeta repertoires longitudinally. Two young, previously healthy adult volunteers made up the cohort, one male and one female.

General findings and caveats noted by the study authors: Only a couple of mild cases were covered by the study, and larger cohorts that include severe cases with pre-infection samples were considered necessary. Contracting CD4+ clones were found mainly in CM and EM memory subsets, while CD8+ clones were enriched in EMRA. Some responding clones were detected in pre-infection memory, which suggested that pre-existing cross-reactive memory T cells had joined the SARS-CoV-2 response. Clones contracting from day 15 to 85 had balanced CD4/CD8 phenotypes, while a second wave expanding from day 15 to 37 was biased towards CD4+. The second-wave clones that peaked on day 37 were not confirmed to be SARS-CoV-2 specific.

This clonotype was observed a handful of times. The antigen this receptor binds is unknown. Base qualities are not provided; no much larger clone lies one nucleotide away. V and J are truncated by 3 bases and 0 bases respectively, leaving an intervening sequence of 10 bases. CDR1 SGHRS and CDR2 YFSETQ are derived from the germline V gene. Inclusive of the bounding cysteine and phenylalanine, the CDR3 is 14 residues long. The CDR3 DNA has 42 bases and is translated from base 1. These reads were obtained on an Illumina NovaSeq 6000. cDNA libraries for TCRalpha and TCRbeta were prepared by 5'RACE using constant-segment primers, with sample barcodes and unique molecular identifiers added. Trizol reagent was used to extract RNA from every sample. Amplification of the libraries took two PCR steps, and the second step added a second sample barcode plus Illumina TruSeq adapters. Sequencing of libraries was performed on an Illumina NovaSeq with 2 x 150 bp paired-end reads. The original methods were these. Reads were demultiplexed and collapsed into UMI-guided consensus sequences with migec v1.2.7. Using mixcr v2.1.11, UMI consensuses were aligned to TRA and TRB V and J templates and then assembled into clonotypes. A clonotype was counted as expanded or contracted only when both edgeR and NoisET called the clonotype significant, with the noise models trained on biological replicates. edgeR calls used a false discovery rate-adjusted p below 0.01 and a log2 fold-change threshold of 1. As an exploratory analysis of dynamics, max-normalized trajectories of the 1000 most abundant clonotypes were examined with PCA combined with hierarchical clustering. The CD4 or CD8 phenotype of responding clones was assigned using the separately sequenced CD4+ and CD8+ repertoires. TCRdb cleaned the public reads at Q25 with fastp, built clones with MiXCR and kept in-frame beta chains. Merged by CDR3 protein, the rows form single entries marked with the most common genes and DNA. These V and J calls derive from TCRdb rather than the authors' analysis. For this sample the table gives hundreds of thousands of distinct CDR3 sequences, of which about 13% were detected only once. About a fifth of the sample comes from the top ten.

Ficoll-Paque density gradient centrifugation was the method used to isolate PBMCs. The rearranged segments are TRBV5-1 and TRBJ2-7, with the D gene too uncertain to name. The sequenced sample consisted of PBMCs or a T cell subset sorted from them (not recorded which). The clonotype comes from a man younger than 30 who had mild COVID-19 (a few samples of this study predate the infection). The sample titles of this study are shuffled in the database, so cell type and time point are left out; the donor was told from shared clones. CDR3 loop: CASSSELSSYEQYF. The DNA reads as follows: TGCGCCAGCAGCTCGGAACTCTCCTCCTACGAGCAGTACTTC.